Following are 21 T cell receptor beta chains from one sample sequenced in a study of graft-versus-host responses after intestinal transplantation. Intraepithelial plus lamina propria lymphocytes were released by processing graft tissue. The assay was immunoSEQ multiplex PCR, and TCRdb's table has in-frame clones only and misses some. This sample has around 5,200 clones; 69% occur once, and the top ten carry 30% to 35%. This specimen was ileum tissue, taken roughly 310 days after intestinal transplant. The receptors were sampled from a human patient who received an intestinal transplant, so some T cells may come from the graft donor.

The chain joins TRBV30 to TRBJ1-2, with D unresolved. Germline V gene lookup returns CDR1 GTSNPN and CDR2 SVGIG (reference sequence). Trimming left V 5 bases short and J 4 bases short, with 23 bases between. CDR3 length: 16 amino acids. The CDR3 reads CAWESLVAGLTYGYTF. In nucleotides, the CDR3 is TGTGCCTGGGAGTCCTTAGTGGCAGGCTTGACCTATGGCTACACCTTC. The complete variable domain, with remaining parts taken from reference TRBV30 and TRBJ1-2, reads SQTIHQWPATLVQPVGSPLSLECTVEGTSNPNLYWYRQAAGRGLQLLFYSVGIGQISSEVPQNLSASRPQDRQFILSSKKLLLSDSGFYLCAWESLVAGLTYGYTFGSGTRLTVV.

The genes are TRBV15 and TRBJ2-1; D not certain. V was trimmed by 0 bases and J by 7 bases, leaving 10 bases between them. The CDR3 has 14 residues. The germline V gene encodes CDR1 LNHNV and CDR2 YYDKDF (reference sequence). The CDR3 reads CATSRDRTRNEQFF. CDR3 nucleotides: TGTGCCACCAGCAGAGATCGCACCCGGAATGAGCAGTTCTTC. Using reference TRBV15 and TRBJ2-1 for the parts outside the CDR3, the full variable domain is DAMVIQNPRYQVTQFGKPVTLSCSQTLNHNVMYWYQQKSSQAPKLLFHYYDKDFNNEADTPDNFQSRRPNTSFCFLDIRSPGLGDTAMYLCATSRDRTRNEQFFGPGTRLTVL.

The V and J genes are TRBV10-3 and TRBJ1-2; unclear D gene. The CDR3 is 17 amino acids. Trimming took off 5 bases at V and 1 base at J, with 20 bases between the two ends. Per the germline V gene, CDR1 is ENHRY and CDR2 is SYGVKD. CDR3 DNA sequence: TGTGCCATCAGTTCCCACACCGGAGCTCCCTTTAACTATGGCTACACCTTC. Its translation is CAISSHTGAPFNYGYTF.

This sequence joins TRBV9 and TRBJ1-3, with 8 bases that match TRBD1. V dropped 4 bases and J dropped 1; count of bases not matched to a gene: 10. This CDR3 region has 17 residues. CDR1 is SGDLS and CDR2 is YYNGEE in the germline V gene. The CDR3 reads CASSLLRQGKSGNTIYF. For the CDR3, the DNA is TGTGCCAGCAGCTTACTAAGACAGGGGAAGTCTGGAAACACCATATATTTT.

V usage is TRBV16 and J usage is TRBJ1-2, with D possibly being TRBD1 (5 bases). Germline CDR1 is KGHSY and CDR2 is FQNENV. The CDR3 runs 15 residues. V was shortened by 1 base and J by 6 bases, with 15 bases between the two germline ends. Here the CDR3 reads CASSQYYQGSDGYTF. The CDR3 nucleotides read TGTGCCAGCAGCCAATATTACCAGGGAAGTGATGGCTACACCTTC.

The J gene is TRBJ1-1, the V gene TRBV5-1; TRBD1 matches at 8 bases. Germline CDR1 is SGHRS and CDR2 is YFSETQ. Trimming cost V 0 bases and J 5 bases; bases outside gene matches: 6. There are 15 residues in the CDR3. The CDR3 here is CASSLARGRVTEAFF. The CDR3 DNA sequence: TGCGCCAGCAGCTTGGCCAGGGGGCGCGTGACTGAAGCTTTCTTT.

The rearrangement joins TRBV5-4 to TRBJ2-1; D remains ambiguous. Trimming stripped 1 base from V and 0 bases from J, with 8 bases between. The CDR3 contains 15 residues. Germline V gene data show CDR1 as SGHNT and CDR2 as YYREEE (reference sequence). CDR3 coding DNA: TGTGCCAGCAGCTTGTTTATGAGCTCCTACAATGAGCAGTTCTTC. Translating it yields CASSLFMSSYNEQFF.

The DNA for the CDR3 is TGTGCCATCAGTGGCCCAACCGGGACAGGGAAATTTTCCTACGAGCAGTACTTC. Translation: CAISGPTGTGKFSYEQYF. The chain employs TRBV10-3 and TRBJ2-7, with 9 bases lining up with TRBD1. The V and J ends lost 4 bases and 1 base, in that order; junction bases with no gene match: 14. The CDR3 has 18 amino acids. CDR1 and CDR2 (germline): ENHRY, SYGVKD.

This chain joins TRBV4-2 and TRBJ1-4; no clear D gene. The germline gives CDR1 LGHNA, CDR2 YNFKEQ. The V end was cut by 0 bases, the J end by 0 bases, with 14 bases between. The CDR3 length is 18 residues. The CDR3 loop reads CASSQDLIIGTTNEKLFF. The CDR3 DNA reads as TGTGCCAGCAGCCAAGATTTGATTATCGGGACAACTAATGAAAAACTGTTTTTT.

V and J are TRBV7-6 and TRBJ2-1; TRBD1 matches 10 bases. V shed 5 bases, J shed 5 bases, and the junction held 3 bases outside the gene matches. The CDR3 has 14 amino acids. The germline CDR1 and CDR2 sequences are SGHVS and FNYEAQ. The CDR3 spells CASSRGQGNNEQFF. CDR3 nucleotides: TGTGCCAGCAGCCGGGGACAGGGGAACAATGAGCAGTTCTTC.

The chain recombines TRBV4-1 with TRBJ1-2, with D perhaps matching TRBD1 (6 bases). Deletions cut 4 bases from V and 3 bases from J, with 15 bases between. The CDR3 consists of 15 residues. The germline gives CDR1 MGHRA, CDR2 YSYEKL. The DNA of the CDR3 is TGCGCCAGCAGCCCGCACTTGACAGGTTACTATGGCTACACCTTC. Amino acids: CASSPHLTGYYGYTF.

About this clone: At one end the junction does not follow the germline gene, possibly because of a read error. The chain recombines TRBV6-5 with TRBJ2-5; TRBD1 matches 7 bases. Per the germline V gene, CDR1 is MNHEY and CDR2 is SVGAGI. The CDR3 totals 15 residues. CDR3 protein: CASSHSGTDKETQYF. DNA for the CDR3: TGTGCCAGCAGTCACTCCGGGACAGACAAAGAGACCCAGTACTTC.

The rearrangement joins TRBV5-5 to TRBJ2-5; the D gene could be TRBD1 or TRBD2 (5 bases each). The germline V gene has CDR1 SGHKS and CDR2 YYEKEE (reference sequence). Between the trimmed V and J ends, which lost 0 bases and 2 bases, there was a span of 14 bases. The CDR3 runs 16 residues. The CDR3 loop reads CASSLGDRLFQETQYF. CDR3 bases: TGTGCCAGCAGCTTGGGCGACAGACTATTTCAAGAGACCCAGTACTTC.

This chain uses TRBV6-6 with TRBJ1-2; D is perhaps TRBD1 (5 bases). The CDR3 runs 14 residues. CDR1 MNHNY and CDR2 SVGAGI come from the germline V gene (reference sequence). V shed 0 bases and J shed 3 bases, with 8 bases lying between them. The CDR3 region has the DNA TGTGCCAGCAGTTACTCGAGAGGGGACTATGGCTACACCTTC. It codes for CASSYSRGDYGYTF.

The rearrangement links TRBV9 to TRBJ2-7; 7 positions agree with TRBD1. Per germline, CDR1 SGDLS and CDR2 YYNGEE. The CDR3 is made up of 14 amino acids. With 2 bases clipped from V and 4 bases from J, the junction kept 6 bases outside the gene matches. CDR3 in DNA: TGTGCCAGCAGCGTCACAGGGGCCCGGTACGAGCAGTACTTC. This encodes CASSVTGARYEQYF. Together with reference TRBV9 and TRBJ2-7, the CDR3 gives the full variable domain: DSGVTQTPKHLITATGQRVTLRCSPRSGDLSVYWYQQSLDQGLQFLIQYYNGEERAKGNILERFSAQQFPDLHSELNLSSLELGDSALYFCASSVTGARYEQYFGPGTRLTVT.

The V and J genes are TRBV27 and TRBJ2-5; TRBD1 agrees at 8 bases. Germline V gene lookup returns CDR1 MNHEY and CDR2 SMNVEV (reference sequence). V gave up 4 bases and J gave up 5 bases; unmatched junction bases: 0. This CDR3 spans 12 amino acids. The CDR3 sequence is CASSWTGETQYF. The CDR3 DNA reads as TGTGCCAGCAGTTGGACAGGGGAGACCCAGTACTTC.

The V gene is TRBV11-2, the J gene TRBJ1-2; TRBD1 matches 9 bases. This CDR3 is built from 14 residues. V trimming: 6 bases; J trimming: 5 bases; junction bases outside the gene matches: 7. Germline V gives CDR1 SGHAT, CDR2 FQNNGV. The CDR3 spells CASRQAGTGYGYTF. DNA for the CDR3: TGTGCCAGCAGACAAGCCGGGACAGGGTATGGCTACACCTTC.

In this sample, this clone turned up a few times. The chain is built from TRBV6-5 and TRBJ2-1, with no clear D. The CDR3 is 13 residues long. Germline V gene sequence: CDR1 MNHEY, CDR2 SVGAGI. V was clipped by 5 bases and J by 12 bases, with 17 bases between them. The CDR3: CASSEAGQMVQFF. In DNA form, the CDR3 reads TGTGCCAGCAGTGAAGCTGGCCAGATGGTGCAGTTCTTC.

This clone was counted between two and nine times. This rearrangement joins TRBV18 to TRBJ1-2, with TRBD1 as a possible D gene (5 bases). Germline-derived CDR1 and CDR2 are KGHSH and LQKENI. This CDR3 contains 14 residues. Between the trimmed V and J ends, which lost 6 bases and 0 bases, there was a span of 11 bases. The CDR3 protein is CASSPTATNYGYTF. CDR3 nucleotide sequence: TGTGCCAGCTCTCCGACAGCTACTAACTATGGCTACACCTTC.

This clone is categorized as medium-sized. The CDR3 reads CASSEGAGGRESNEQYF. The DNA of the CDR3 is TGTGCCAGCAGTGAAGGGGCGGGAGGACGGGAATCCAACGAGCAGTACTTC. This sequence joins TRBV6-1 and TRBJ2-7, with TRBD2 identical over 8 bases. V was clipped by 1 base and J by 5 bases; unmatched bases: 13. This CDR3 has 17 amino acids. Germline V lookup: CDR1 MNHNS, CDR2 SASEGT.

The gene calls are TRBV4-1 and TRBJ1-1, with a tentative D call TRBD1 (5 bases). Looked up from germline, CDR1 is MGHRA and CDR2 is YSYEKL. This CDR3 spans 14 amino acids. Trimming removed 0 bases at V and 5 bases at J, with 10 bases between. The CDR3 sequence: CASSQDHGGTEAFF. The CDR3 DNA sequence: TGCGCCAGCAGCCAAGATCACGGGGGGACTGAAGCTTTCTTT.